The 22 T cell receptor beta chains given below trace back to one sample, sequenced in a study of blood T cell repertoires in COVID-19. Assay used: immunoSEQ multiplex PCR; TCRdb lists only in-frame clones, some missing. The repertoire holds hundreds of thousands of clones, with more than 75% as singletons. What was sequenced was peripheral blood. These receptors all stem from a human donor in a cohort sampled during active COVID-19.

This rearrangement joins TRBV7-2 to TRBJ1-5; perhaps TRBD1 as D (6 bases). Germline assignment: CDR1 SGHTA and CDR2 FQGNSA. Trimming pared 5 bases from V and 5 bases from J, leaving 10 bases between. This CDR3 has 13 residues. CDR3 sequence: CASSGTRDQPQHF. The CDR3 DNA reads TGTGCCAGCAGCGGGACAAGGGATCAGCCCCAGCATTTT.

This clone was observed a single time. The chain combines TRBV27 with TRBJ1-2; 7 bases are shared with TRBD1. The CDR3 is made up of 13 amino acids. Germline trimming cut 6 bases from V and 9 bases from J; bases unmatched to any gene: 10. Per germline, CDR1 MNHEY and CDR2 SMNVEV (reference sequence). CDR3 bases: TGTGCCAGCAGGATACAGGGGAGCGATAGCTACACCTTC. Protein sequence: CASRIQGSDSYTF.

This chain joins TRBV15 and TRBJ2-1; D is unresolved. The CDR3 has 17 amino acids. V was clipped by 1 base and J by 2 bases, with 15 bases between them. Looked up from germline, CDR1 is LNHNV and CDR2 is YYDKDF (reference sequence). CDR3 region: CATSRVRSARPYNEQFF. The CDR3 DNA sequence: TGTGCCACCAGCAGAGTTCGTTCGGCTAGGCCCTACAATGAGCAGTTCTTC.

This clone was found a few times. The chain joins TRBV6-1 to TRBJ2-7, with D tentatively TRBD2 (5 bases). This CDR3 has 13 residues. Deletions cut 3 bases from V and 3 bases from J, with 9 bases between. The germline CDR1 and CDR2 sequences are MNHNS and SASEGT. The CDR3 region is CASSDGSLYEQYF. In DNA form, the CDR3 reads TGTGCCAGCAGTGATGGGAGTCTCTACGAGCAGTACTTC.

This chain connects TRBV6-6 to TRBJ2-7, with D perhaps matching TRBD1 (6 bases). Germline CDR1 MNHNY, CDR2 SVGAGI (reference sequence). Trimming left V 6 bases short and J 0 bases short, with 12 bases between. The CDR3 length is 14 residues. In DNA form, the CDR3 reads TGTGCCAGCAGCCGGACAGAGAGCTCCTACGAGCAGTACTTC. It codes for CASSRTESSYEQYF.

This clone was observed once. The chain uses TRBV4-1 and TRBJ2-1; D is perhaps TRBD2 (6 bases). V lost 4 bases and J 4 bases, leaving 23 bases between the germline ends. Germline-derived CDR1 and CDR2 are MGHRA and YSYEKL. The CDR3 contains 18 residues. CDR3 DNA: TGCGCCAGCAGCCCCGCATTGGGACTGCAGCAAGCTTACAATGAGCAGTTCTTC. Translation: CASSPALGLQQAYNEQFF.

The chain recombines TRBV28 with TRBJ2-3; 12 nucleotides line up with TRBD2. Germline-derived CDR1 and CDR2 are MDHEN and SYDVKM. The V segment lost 8 bases and the J segment 6 bases; nucleotides outside the gene matches: 18. This CDR3 is built from 18 residues. The CDR3 nucleotides read TGTGCCAGCGGCGTATACCAAAGGGCTAGCGGGAGGGTGGATACGCAGTATTTT. Protein: CASGVYQRASGRVDTQYF.

V is TRBV2 and J is TRBJ2-7, with TRBD1 matching 8 bases. The trim removed 4 bases at V and 4 bases at J, leaving 9 bases unmatched. There are 15 residues in the CDR3. Germline CDR1 reads SNHLY; CDR2 reads FYNNEI. CDR3 region: CASSGSRGQDYEQYF. The CDR3 region has the DNA TGTGCCAGCAGTGGGTCTAGGGGACAGGATTACGAGCAGTACTTC.

J is TRBJ1-1 and V is TRBV29-1; 7 positions agree with TRBD1. V shed 3 bases, J shed 4 bases, and the junction held 5 bases outside the gene matches. The CDR3 is 13 amino acids. CDR1 is SQVTM, CDR2 ANQGSEA, per germline. CDR3 sequence: CSVDGQVPTEAFF. CDR3 DNA sequence: TGCAGCGTTGACGGACAGGTTCCCACTGAAGCTTTCTTT.

V gene TRBV24-1 combines with J gene TRBJ1-3; D is perhaps TRBD1 (5 bases). Trimming left V 2 bases short and J 4 bases short, with 14 bases between. The CDR3 is 16 residues long. Germline V gives CDR1 KGHDR, CDR2 SFDVKD. CDR3 in amino acids: CATSDSTTAHGNTIYF. In nucleotides, the CDR3 is TGTGCCACCAGTGATTCCACGACAGCACACGGAAACACCATATATTTT.

This sequence joins TRBV5-5 and TRBJ2-5, with a weak D call TRBD1 (6 bases). Germline V gene sequence: CDR1 SGHKS, CDR2 YYEKEE (reference sequence). Trimming left V 1 base short and J 4 bases short, with 11 bases between. The length of the CDR3 is 14 residues. As DNA, the CDR3 is TGTGCCAGCAGCTTGATGGGGACAAGAGAGACCCAGTACTTC. It codes for CASSLMGTRETQYF.

The V call is TRBV5-1, the J call TRBJ2-7; 9 positions agree with TRBD1. Looked up from germline, CDR1 is SGHRS and CDR2 is YFSETQ. The CDR3 has 14 residues. Germline trimming cut 4 bases from V and 5 bases from J; bases unmatched to any gene: 7. Here the CDR3 reads CASSVGQGPHEQYF. The CDR3 DNA follows: TGCGCCAGCAGCGTTGGACAGGGGCCCCACGAGCAGTACTTC.

This clone was detected a few times. The chain has TRBV28 and TRBJ1-2, with D maybe TRBD1 (6 bases). Germline V lookup: CDR1 MDHEN, CDR2 SYDVKM. Trimming cost V 4 bases and J 4 bases, with 13 bases left between them. The CDR3 is 14 amino acids. The CDR3, as DNA: TGTGCCAGCAGTTCCCCGGGAGGGGGCTATGGCTACACCTTC. It is translated as CASSSPGGGYGYTF.

As regards this clone: Distinct nucleotide sequences in the sample also encode this CDR3. This chain links TRBV5-1 with TRBJ1-1; 8 nucleotides align to TRBD1. CDR1 SGHRS and CDR2 YFSETQ come from the germline V gene. Losses at the gene ends were 2 bases for V and 2 bases for J; bases not matched to a gene: 5. The CDR3 is made up of 15 amino acids. CDR3 sequence: CASSLRTGSNTEAFF. DNA for the CDR3: TGCGCCAGCAGCTTACGGACAGGGAGTAACACTGAAGCTTTCTTT.

This clone has a handful of counts. V usage is TRBV7-9 and J usage is TRBJ2-1; the match to TRBD2 covers 7 bases. CDR1 SEHNR and CDR2 FQNEAQ come from the germline V gene (reference sequence). The CDR3 is 15 amino acids. V lost 1 base, J lost 7 bases, and 7 bases stayed unmatched. In DNA form, the CDR3 reads TGTGCCAGCAGCTTAGGTAGCGGGCTGGGGAATGAGCAGTTCTTC. Its protein product is CASSLGSGLGNEQFF.

The chain is built from TRBV5-1 and TRBJ1-2, with 8 bases that match TRBD1. The V gene end was trimmed by 5 bases and the J gene end by 5 bases; junction bases not matched to a gene: 11. CDR1 is SGHRS, CDR2 YFSETQ, per germline. This CDR3 contains 15 residues. Here the CDR3 DNA reads TGCGCCAGCAGGGCTGGGGCAGGGGGCGTATATGGCTACACCTTC. Amino acids: CASRAGAGGVYGYTF. Full variable domain (rest looked up from reference TRBV5-1 and TRBJ1-2): KAGVTQTPRYLIKTRGQQVTLSCSPISGHRSVSWYQQTPGQGLQFLFEYFSETQRNKGNFPGRFSGRQFSNSRSEMNVSTLELGDSALYLCASRAGAGGVYGYTFGSGTRLTVV.

The genes are TRBV30 and TRBJ2-5; D ambiguous. Germline V CDR1 and CDR2: GTSNPN, SVGIG (reference sequence). Deletions cut 2 bases from V and 0 bases from J, with 16 bases between. The CDR3 sequence is 16 residues long. The CDR3 sequence is CAWSPSRMRYQETQYF. CDR3 nucleotide sequence: TGTGCCTGGAGTCCCTCCCGTATGAGGTACCAAGAGACCCAGTACTTC.

This clone has only a few counts. The chain is built from TRBV11-2 and TRBJ1-1; D is unresolved. This CDR3 spans 13 amino acids. V dropped 5 bases and J dropped 4 bases, with 11 bases sitting between them. From germline, CDR1 is SGHAT and CDR2 FQNNGV. The CDR3 loop is CASSPLSRTEAFF. CDR3 DNA sequence: TGTGCCAGCAGCCCCCTTTCTCGCACTGAAGCTTTCTTT.

This sequence joins TRBV3-1 (or the pseudogene TRBV3-2) and TRBJ2-5; tentatively, D is TRBD2 (6 bases). This CDR3 region has 15 residues. The germline gives CDR1 LGHDT, CDR2 YNNKEL (reference sequence). V lost 1 base and J lost 4, with 13 bases in between. CDR3 nucleotide sequence: TGTGCCAGCAGCCAAGCCGGGACGGAGGGAGAGACCCAGTACTTC. It translates to CASSQAGTEGETQYF.

The chain recombines TRBV28 with TRBJ1-2, with TRBD1 matching over 9 bases. V lost 7 bases to trimming and J lost 8 bases; unmatched junction nucleotides: 8. This CDR3 comprises 13 residues. CDR1 is MDHEN, CDR2 SYDVKM, per germline. CDR3 DNA: TGTGCCAGCATTCGAGACAGGGGGGGCGGCTACACCTTC. Translated: CASIRDRGGGYTF.

This chain connects TRBV28 to TRBJ2-6; D possibly corresponds to TRBD1 (6 bases). This CDR3 contains 17 residues. Germline V gene lookup returns CDR1 MDHEN and CDR2 SYDVKM. Trimming removed 10 bases at V and 4 bases at J, with 23 bases between. Here the CDR3 reads CAIEPRGTPPGANVLTF. The CDR3 region has the DNA TGTGCCATCGAACCTAGGGGGACCCCGCCGGGGGCCAACGTCCTGACTTTC.

The chain employs TRBV11-2 and TRBJ2-5; 10 bases match TRBD2. The germline gives CDR1 SGHAT, CDR2 FQNNGV. The CDR3 is 14 residues long. V lost 6 bases, J lost 7 bases, and 8 bases stayed unmatched. The CDR3 protein is CASRASGSGGTQYF. CDR3 sequence (DNA): TGTGCCAGCAGGGCTAGCGGGAGTGGTGGGACCCAGTACTTC.